This is a list of T cell receptor beta chains from one sample in a study of regulatory T cells in long-lasting Graves disease. One entry per CDR3 protein, called by TCRdb with MiXCR from the multiplex PCR reads. Altogether hundreds of thousands of distinct CDR3 sequences are present, around 17% being singletons, with the ten largest covering roughly 27%. In addition, the sample was reused for a study of T cells in Graves' hyperthyroidism and ophthalmopathy.

Source: peripheral blood mononuclear cells (PBMCs), taken at new diagnosis, from a patient treated with antithyroid drugs. Receptors originate from a man in his forties with Graves disease. The CDR3 runs from the conserved cysteine through the conserved F or W. Fields, in order: V gene, J gene, D gene, clone size, CDR3 DNA, CDR3 protein. The D gene is left open where the match is weak. Clone size appears in some rows only: once, few, many, or a class for an expanded clone.

>TRBV6-1|TRBJ2-3|TRBD2|many
TGTGCCAGCAGTGCACTAAGCGGGGTGGACGCATTTACGCAGTATTTT
CASSALSGVDAFTQYF
>TRBV3-1|TRBJ2-1|TRBD2|NA
TGTGCCAGCCATAGCGGGAGGGCCTCCTACAATGAGCAGTTCTTC
CASHSGRASYNEQFF
>TRBV27|TRBJ2-3|TRBD2|NA
TGTGCCAGCAGATTGGGCGGCGGGGGGGCGGATACGCAGTATTTT
CASRLGGGGADTQYF
>TRBV4-3|TRBJ1-5|NA|NA
TGCGCCAGCAGCCAAGAATGGGGAAGCAATCAGCCCCAGCATTTT
CASSQEWGSNQPQHF
>TRBV5-1|TRBJ1-2|NA|many
TGCGCCACCCGAACGGGGACGGGCTATGGCTACACCTTC
CATRTGTGYGYTF
>TRBV29-1|TRBJ1-4|TRBD1|few
TGCAGCGGGTGGACAGGGCCCGGTGAAAAACTGTTTTTT
CSGWTGPGEKLFF
>TRBV10-3|TRBJ2-5|TRBD1|few
TGTGCCATCAGTGAGTTAGGACAGGCTCAAGAGACCCAGTACTTC
CAISELGQAQETQYF
>TRBV7-2|TRBJ2-5|NA|many
TGTGCCAGCAGCGCCCAAGGGGTCCGGGAGACCCAGTACTTC
CASSAQGVRETQYF
>TRBV7-2|TRBJ2-7|NA|many
TGTGCCAGCAGCTTAAGGGCGAGGATGTCCTACGAGCAGTACTTC
CASSLRARMSYEQYF
>TRBV2|TRBJ1-1|TRBD1|many
TGTGCCAGCAGTGTCCCGGGACAGGGAATGCAAACTGAAGCTTTCTTT
CASSVPGQGMQTEAFF
>TRBV5-1|TRBJ1-3|NA|many
TGCGCCAGCAGCTTGGCCGGGAGCTCTGGAAACACCATATATTTT
CASSLAGSSGNTIYF
>TRBV29-1|TRBJ2-3|NA|NA
TGCAGCGTTGACAGGGTTAGCACAGATACGCAGTATTTT
CSVDRVSTDTQYF
>TRBV12-5|TRBJ1-5|TRBD1|NA
TGTGCTAGTGGCTCCGGACAGGGCCTAAATCAGCCCCAGCATTTT
CASGSGQGLNQPQHF
>TRBV3-1|TRBJ1-2|NA|many
TGTGCCAGCAGCCAAGATCTACGGTTGGGCAGGGGAAACTATGGCTACACCTTC
CASSQDLRLGRGNYGYTF
>TRBV5-6|TRBJ2-4|NA|few
TGTGCCAGCAGCTTTGGCATCACATTTCGACACGCCAAAAACATTCAGTACTTC
CASSFGITFRHAKNIQYF
>TRBV3-1|TRBJ2-7|TRBD2|many
TGTGCCAGCAGCCAAGATCCCGGGACTAGCGGACCCTACGAGCAGTACTTC
CASSQDPGTSGPYEQYF
>TRBV7-2|TRBJ1-5|NA|NA
TGTGCCAGCAGCTTAGTCAGGAGCCAAGATCAGCCCCAGCATTTT
CASSLVRSQDQPQHF
>TRBV11-2|TRBJ1-3|NA|NA
TGTGCCAGCAGCTCGAACAGGATATCTGGAAACACCATATATTTT
CASSSNRISGNTIYF
>TRBV5-4|TRBJ1-1|TRBD1|NA
TGTGCCAGCAGCCCGCATAGGACAGGGGACACTGAAGCTTTCTTT
CASSPHRTGDTEAFF
>TRBV6-2/TRBV6-3|TRBJ1-1|NA|NA
TGTGCCAGCAGTGAAAGGACGAACACTGAAGCTTTCTTT
CASSERTNTEAFF
>TRBV5-6|TRBJ2-5|NA|few
TGTGCCAGCAGCGCCCCAGGGGCGGGGGAGACCCAGTACTTC
CASSAPGAGETQYF
>TRBV11-3|TRBJ2-5|TRBD1|NA
TGTGCCAGCAGCTCAGGACAGGCGACACAAGAGACCCAGTACTTC
CASSSGQATQETQYF
>TRBV9|TRBJ2-6|NA|NA
TGTGCCAGCAGCGCGCGGATTTCTGGGGCCAACGTCCTGACTTTC
CASSARISGANVLTF
>TRBV6-2/TRBV6-3|TRBJ2-1|NA|NA
TGTGCCAGCAGGACGCCGTGGGGCTCCTACAATGAGCAGTTCTTC
CASRTPWGSYNEQFF
>TRBV5-1|TRBJ2-3|NA|many
TGCGCCAGCAGCTCCTACAGTCCCGGCACAGATACGCAGTATTTT
CASSSYSPGTDTQYF
>TRBV16|TRBJ2-3|TRBD2|many
TGTGCCAGCAGCCGGACAGCGGGGGGCAGCGATACGCAGTATTTT
CASSRTAGGSDTQYF
>TRBV12-3/TRBV12-4|TRBJ1-6|TRBD1|many
TGTGCCAGCAAACCGACAGGGAATTATAATTCACCCCTCCACTTT
CASKPTGNYNSPLHF
>TRBV12-3/TRBV12-4|TRBJ1-2|NA|few
TGTGCCAGCAGTTTACGGCCTAGCAAGGGCTACACCTTC
CASSLRPSKGYTF
>TRBV20-1|TRBJ1-5|NA|few
TGCAGTGGTCTAGGGAGCCCGCATCAGCCCCAGCATTTT
CSGLGSPHQPQHF
>TRBV6-1|TRBJ1-5|TRBD1|many
TGTGCCAGCAGTGCGTACAGGGGTCAGCCCCAGCATTTT
CASSAYRGQPQHF
>TRBV2|TRBJ1-5|NA|few
TGTGCCAGCAATCGTCAGCTTAATCAGCCCCAGCATTTT
CASNRQLNQPQHF
>TRBV27|TRBJ2-1|TRBD2|NA
TGTGCCAGCAGTACCCCTCCGAGCGGGACCTCCTACAATGAGCAGTTCTTC
CASSTPPSGTSYNEQFF
>TRBV4-1|TRBJ2-7|NA|many
TGCGCCAGCAGCCAAGTTGGAGGTTTCTACGAGCAGTACTTC
CASSQVGGFYEQYF
>TRBV2|TRBJ2-7|NA|many
TGTGCCAGCAGGAACCCCTACGAGCAGTACTTC
CASRNPYEQYF
>TRBV15|TRBJ2-5|NA|NA
TGTGCCACCAGCAGAAACGTTAAAGAGACCCAGTACTTC
CATSRNVKETQYF
>TRBV12-5|TRBJ2-5|NA|many
TGTGCTAGTGGTTTGGGACTTCAAGAGACCCAGTACTTC
CASGLGLQETQYF
>TRBV30|TRBJ1-1|NA|NA
TGTGCCTGGAGTGCGACACAAAACACTGAAGCTTTCTTT
CAWSATQNTEAFF
>TRBV5-1|TRBJ1-5|NA|many
TGCGCCAGCAGCTGGGCAGGTAATCAGCCCCAGCATTTT
CASSWAGNQPQHF
>TRBV5-1|TRBJ2-5|NA|NA
TGCGCCAGCAGCTTCCAGCTAAGTGACAGGCAAGAGACCCAGTACTTC
CASSFQLSDRQETQYF
>TRBV20-1|TRBJ2-7|TRBD2|many
TGCAGTGCTAGGGGGCGGGGGGCCAGCTCCTACGAGCAGTACTTC
CSARGRGASSYEQYF
>TRBV19|TRBJ1-1|TRBD1|few
TGTGCCAGTAGTATAGCAGGGGGCGCCGAAGCTTTCTTT
CASSIAGGAEAFF
>TRBV5-4|TRBJ2-1|NA|NA
TGTGCCAGCAGCTTGGATGCGGGGCAGGGAGAGGGCAATGAGCAGTTCTTC
CASSLDAGQGEGNEQFF
>TRBV10-3|TRBJ2-7|TRBD2|NA
TGTGCCATCAGTGCTAGCGGGGGGCTGGACGAGCAGTACTTC
CAISASGGLDEQYF
>TRBV2|TRBJ1-2|NA|many
TGTGCCAGCGTAAGCAACTATGGCTACACCTTC
CASVSNYGYTF
>TRBV5-1|TRBJ2-5|TRBD2|NA
TGCGCCAGCAGCTTCCTCGGACTAGCTCCTGAGACCCAGTACTTC
CASSFLGLAPETQYF
>TRBV10-3|TRBJ2-1|TRBD1|many
TGTGCCATCAAACCGGGACAGGCCTACAATGAGCAGTTCTTC
CAIKPGQAYNEQFF
>TRBV12-3/TRBV12-4|TRBJ2-7|NA|few
TGTGCCAGCAGTCGAGAGAGGGTTTCCTACGAGCAGTACTTC
CASSRERVSYEQYF
>TRBV2|TRBJ1-1|TRBD1|many
TGTGCCAGCAGTGAAGCCTTGGACAGGATGAACACTGAAGCTTTCTTT
CASSEALDRMNTEAFF
>TRBV24-1|TRBJ2-3|NA|many
TGTGCCACCAGTGTACAGGTGGGAAGCACAGATACGCAGTATTTT
CATSVQVGSTDTQYF